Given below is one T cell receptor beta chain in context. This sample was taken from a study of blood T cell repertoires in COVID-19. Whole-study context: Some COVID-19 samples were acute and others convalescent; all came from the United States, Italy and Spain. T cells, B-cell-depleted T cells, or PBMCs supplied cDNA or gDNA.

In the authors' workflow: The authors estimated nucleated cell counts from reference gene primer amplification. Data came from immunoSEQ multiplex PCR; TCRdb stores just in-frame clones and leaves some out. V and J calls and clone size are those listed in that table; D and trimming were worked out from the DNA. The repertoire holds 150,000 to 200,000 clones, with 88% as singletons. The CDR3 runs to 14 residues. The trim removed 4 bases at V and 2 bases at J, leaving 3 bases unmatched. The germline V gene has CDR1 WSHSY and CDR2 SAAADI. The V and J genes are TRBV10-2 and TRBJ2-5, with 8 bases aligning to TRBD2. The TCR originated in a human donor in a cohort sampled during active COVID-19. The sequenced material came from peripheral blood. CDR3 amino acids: CASSVSSGQETQYF. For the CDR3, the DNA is TGCGCCAGCAGTGTGTCTAGCGGGCAAGAGACCCAGTACTTC.